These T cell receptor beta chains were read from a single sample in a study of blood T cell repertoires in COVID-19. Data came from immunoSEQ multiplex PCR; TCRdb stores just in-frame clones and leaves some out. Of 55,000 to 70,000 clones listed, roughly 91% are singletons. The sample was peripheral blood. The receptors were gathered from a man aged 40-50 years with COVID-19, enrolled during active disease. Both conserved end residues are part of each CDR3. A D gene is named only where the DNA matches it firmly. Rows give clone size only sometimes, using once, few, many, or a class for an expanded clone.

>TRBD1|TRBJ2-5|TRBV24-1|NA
CATATGETQYF
TGTGCCACAGCGACAGGGGAGACCCAGTACTTC
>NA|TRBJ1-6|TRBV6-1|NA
CASSEEQDNSPLHF
TGTGCCAGCAGTGAGGAACAGGACAATTCACCCCTCCACTTT
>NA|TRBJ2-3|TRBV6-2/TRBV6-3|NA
CASSWTTTDTQYF
TGTGCCAGCAGTTGGACTACCACAGATACGCAGTATTTT
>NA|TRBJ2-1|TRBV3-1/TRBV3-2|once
CASSRTENNEQFF
TGTGCCAGCAGCCGGACAGAGAACAATGAGCAGTTCTTC
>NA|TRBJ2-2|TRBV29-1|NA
CSVRAGELFF
TGCAGCGTGAGGGCCGGGGAGCTGTTTTTT
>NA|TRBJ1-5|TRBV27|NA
CASRAPGGANQPQHF
TGTGCCAGCAGGGCCCCGGGGGGGGCCAATCAGCCCCAGCATTTT
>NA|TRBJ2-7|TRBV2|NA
CASGNRDSEQYF
TGTGCCAGCGGGAACAGGGATAGCGAGCAGTACTTC
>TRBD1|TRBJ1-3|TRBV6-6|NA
CASSYTGDGNTIYF
TGTGCCAGCAGTTATACAGGGGACGGAAACACCATATATTTT
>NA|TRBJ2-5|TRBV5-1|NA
CASRQGLQETQYF
TGCGCCAGCAGACAGGGACTACAAGAGACCCAGTACTTC
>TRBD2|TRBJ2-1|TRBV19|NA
CASSRNTGLPSSYNEQFF
TGTGCCAGTAGTAGAAACACGGGACTACCTAGCTCCTACAATGAGCAGTTCTTC
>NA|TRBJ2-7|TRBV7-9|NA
CASSFTGDEQYF
TGTGCCAGCAGCTTCACAGGTGACGAGCAGTACTTC
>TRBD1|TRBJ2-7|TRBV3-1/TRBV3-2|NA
CASSQEAGGYEQYF
TGTGCCAGCAGCCAAGAGGCAGGGGGCTACGAGCAGTACTTC
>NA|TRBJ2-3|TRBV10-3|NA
CAISTHTDTQYF
TGTGCCATCAGCACACACACAGATACGCAGTATTTT
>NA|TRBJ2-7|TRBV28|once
CASSLSPRYEQYF
TGTGCCAGCAGTTTATCCCCCCGCTACGAGCAGTACTTC
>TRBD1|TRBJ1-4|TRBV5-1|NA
CASSLASTGAGEKLFF
TGCGCCAGCAGCTTGGCTTCGACAGGGGCAGGTGAAAAACTGTTTTTT
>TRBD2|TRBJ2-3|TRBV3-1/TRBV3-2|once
CASSQVVSGGADTQYF
TGTGCCAGCAGCCAAGTGGTTAGCGGGGGGGCAGATACGCAGTATTTT
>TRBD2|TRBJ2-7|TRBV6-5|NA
CASSREGPQPYEQYF
TGTGCCAGCAGTAGGGAGGGACCCCAACCCTACGAGCAGTACTTC
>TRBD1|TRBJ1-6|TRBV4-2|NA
CASSQDPTGLNSPLHF
TGTGCCAGCAGCCAAGATCCGACAGGGCTTAATTCACCCCTCCACTTT
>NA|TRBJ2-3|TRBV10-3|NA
CAISDSTGQSTDTQYF
TGTGCCATCAGTGACTCTACAGGGCAGAGCACAGATACGCAGTATTTT
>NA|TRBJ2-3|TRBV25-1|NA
CASSLSPGDTQYF
TGTGCCAGCTCGCTATCCCCGGGGGACACGCAGTATTTT
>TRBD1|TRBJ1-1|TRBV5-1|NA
CASSPGQGPYTEAFF
TGCGCCAGCAGCCCAGGACAGGGGCCCTACACTGAAGCTTTCTTT
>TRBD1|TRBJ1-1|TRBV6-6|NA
CASSQQGQGARNTEAFF
TGTGCCAGCAGTCAGCAGGGACAGGGGGCGAGAAACACTGAAGCTTTCTTT
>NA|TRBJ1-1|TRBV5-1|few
CASKQQNTEAFF
TGCGCCAGCAAACAGCAGAACACTGAAGCTTTCTTT
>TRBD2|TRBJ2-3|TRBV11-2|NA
CASSFPSGGGSTDTQYF
TGTGCCAGCAGCTTTCCATCTGGCGGGGGTTCTACAGATACGCAGTATTTT
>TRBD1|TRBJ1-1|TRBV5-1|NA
CASTPGQGGTEAFF
TGCGCCAGCACTCCCGGACAGGGAGGGACTGAAGCTTTCTTT
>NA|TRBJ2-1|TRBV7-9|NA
CARLTGTGNEQFF
TGTGCCAGATTGACAGGGACTGGCAATGAGCAGTTCTTC
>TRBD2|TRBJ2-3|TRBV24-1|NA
CATSDAERGGTDTQYF
TGTGCCACCAGTGATGCTGAGCGGGGAGGCACAGATACGCAGTATTTT
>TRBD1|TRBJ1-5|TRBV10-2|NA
CASSGTGGQHF
TGCGCCAGCTCTGGGACAGGGGGCCAGCATTTT
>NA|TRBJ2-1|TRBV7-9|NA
CASSFSGNNEQFF
TGTGCCAGCAGCTTTAGCGGTAACAATGAGCAGTTCTTC
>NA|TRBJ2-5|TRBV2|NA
CASTTGLASLETQYF
TGTGCCAGCACCACCGGGCTAGCTTCTCTAGAGACCCAGTACTTC
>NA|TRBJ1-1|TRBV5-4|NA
CASSWRDGDAEAFF
TGTGCCAGCAGCTGGAGGGACGGCGACGCTGAAGCTTTCTTT
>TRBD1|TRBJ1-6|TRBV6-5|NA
CASSSRLGQANSPLHF
TGTGCCAGCAGTTCCCGCCTAGGACAGGCTAATTCACCCCTCCACTTT
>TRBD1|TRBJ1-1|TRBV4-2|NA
CASSQVGQGYTEAFF
TGTGCCAGCAGCCAAGTGGGACAGGGGTACACTGAAGCTTTCTTT
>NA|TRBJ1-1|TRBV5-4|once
CASSLWNSNTEAFF
TGTGCCAGCAGCTTGTGGAACAGCAACACTGAAGCTTTCTTT
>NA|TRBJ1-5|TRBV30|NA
CAWSIGTSNQPQHF
TGTGCCTGGAGCATCGGGACAAGCAATCAGCCCCAGCATTTT
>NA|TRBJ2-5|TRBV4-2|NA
CASSPSTDLYQETQYF
TGTGCCAGCAGCCCAAGCACAGACCTGTACCAAGAGACCCAGTACTTC
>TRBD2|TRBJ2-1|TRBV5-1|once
CASSFPSGNNEQFF
TGCGCCAGCAGCTTCCCTAGCGGCAACAATGAGCAGTTCTTC
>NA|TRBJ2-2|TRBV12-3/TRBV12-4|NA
CASSRTSTGELFF
TGTGCCAGCAGTCGGACAAGTACCGGGGAGCTGTTTTTT
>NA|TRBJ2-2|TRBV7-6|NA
CASSQGPGDTGELFF
TGTGCCAGCAGCCAGGGCCCGGGAGACACCGGGGAGCTGTTTTTT
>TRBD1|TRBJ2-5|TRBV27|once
CASTIPLIRDRGRETQYF
TGTGCCAGCACAATCCCATTGATTCGGGACAGGGGCAGAGAGACCCAGTACTTC
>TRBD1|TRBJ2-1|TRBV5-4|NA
CASSRTGQGYNEQFF
TGTGCCAGCAGCCGAACGGGACAGGGATACAATGAGCAGTTCTTC
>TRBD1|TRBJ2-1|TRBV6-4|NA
CASSEGQGADEQFF
TGTGCCAGCAGTGAGGGACAGGGAGCAGATGAGCAGTTCTTC
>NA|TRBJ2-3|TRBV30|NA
CAWSAGTGDTQYF
TGTGCCTGGAGTGCGGGTACAGGCGATACGCAGTATTTT
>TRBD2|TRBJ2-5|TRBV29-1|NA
CSAAGGGGQETQYF
TGCAGCGCCGCCGGGGGCGGGGGGCAGGAGACCCAGTACTTC
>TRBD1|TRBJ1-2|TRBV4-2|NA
CASSRGTDDGYTF
TGTGCCAGCAGCCGCGGGACAGACGATGGCTACACCTTC
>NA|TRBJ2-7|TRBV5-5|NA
CASSPGVRGRFPYEQYF
TGTGCCAGCAGCCCAGGGGTTAGGGGTCGATTTCCCTACGAGCAGTACTTC
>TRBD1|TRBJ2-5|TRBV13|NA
CASSLGQGKETQYF
TGTGCCAGCAGCCTGGGACAGGGAAAAGAGACCCAGTACTTC
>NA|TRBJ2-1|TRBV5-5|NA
CASSLVQDNEQFF
TGTGCCAGCAGCTTGGTCCAGGACAATGAGCAGTTCTTC